This entry lists 22 T cell receptor beta chains sequenced from one sample in a study of control samples from healthy donors and cancer patients. TCRdb's table, derived via immunoSEQ multiplex PCR, lists solely in-frame clones and lacks some. The table includes 250,000 to 300,000 clones, over 75% detected once. The sequencing input was PBMCs. All receptors come from a woman in her sixties or seventies with lung cancer.

The chain couples TRBV20-1 to TRBJ2-7; D unclear. Trimming took off 6 bases at V and 4 bases at J, with 10 bases between the two ends. Germline values: CDR1 DFQATT, CDR2 SNEGSKA (reference sequence). This CDR3 has 11 residues. This CDR3 reads CSAINPYEQYF. The CDR3 coding sequence is TGCAGTGCCATTAACCCGTACGAGCAGTACTTC.

This clone was recorded a few times. This chain uses TRBV5-6 with TRBJ2-2; the D gene is possibly TRBD2 (5 bases). CDR3 length: 16 residues. Germline V gives CDR1 SGHDT, CDR2 YYEEEE. V was shortened by 0 bases and J by 1 base, with 10 bases between the two germline ends. CDR3 loop: CASSLGGGQNTGELFF. The CDR3 region has the DNA TGTGCCAGCAGCTTGGGCGGCGGGCAGAACACCGGGGAGCTGTTTTTT.

The CDR3 nucleotides read TGTGCCAGCAGCGTAGGGGGGCAGAATTCACCCCTCCACTTT. Translating gives CASSVGGQNSPLHF. J is TRBJ1-6 and V is TRBV9; D is perhaps TRBD1 (6 bases). The ends were cut back, 0 bases at V and 7 bases at J, with 8 bases in the middle. CDR1 and CDR2 from the germline V gene are SGDLS and YYNGEE. This CDR3 has 14 residues.

This chain connects TRBV4-1 to TRBJ1-1; D might be TRBD1 (6 bases). Germline V lookup: CDR1 MGHRA, CDR2 YSYEKL. The CDR3 consists of 14 residues. Trimming stripped 0 bases from V and 7 bases from J, with 12 bases between. The CDR3 DNA follows: TGCGCCAGCAGCCAAGATCGGGTAGGGGGTGAAGCTTTCTTT. It yields the protein CASSQDRVGGEAFF.

This clone appeared once. V and J are TRBV7-2 and TRBJ1-1; D might be TRBD1 (6 bases). Between the trimmed V and J ends, which lost 8 bases and 1 base, there was a span of 11 bases. Germline CDR1 SGHTA, CDR2 FQGNSA. CDR3 length: 13 amino acids. DNA for the CDR3: TGTGCCAGCGCTCTGGACAGGAACACTGAAGCTTTCTTT. Its protein product is CASALDRNTEAFF.

The J gene is TRBJ2-1, the V gene TRBV27; D is undetermined. V was cut by 3 bases and J by 0 bases, with 12 bases left in between. The length of the CDR3 is 16 residues. Per the germline V gene, CDR1 is MNHEY and CDR2 is SMNVEV (reference sequence). This chain's CDR3 is CASSLSGMSSYNEQFF. CDR3 sequence (DNA): TGTGCCAGCAGTTTGTCGGGTATGAGCTCCTACAATGAGCAGTTCTTC.

V and J are TRBV28 and TRBJ2-1; possibly TRBD2 for D (7 bases). Germline V gene sequence: CDR1 MDHEN, CDR2 SYDVKM. CDR3 length equals 12 residues. The ends were cut back, 10 bases at V and 10 bases at J, with 17 bases in the middle. CDR3 in DNA: TGTGCCACCCTACGGGGGGCAGGAGAGCAGTTCTTC. As protein: CATLRGAGEQFF.

This clone showed up just once. The gene calls are TRBV18 and TRBJ2-3, with D hard to call. Germline V gene lookup returns CDR1 KGHSH and CDR2 LQKENI. The CDR3 spans 13 residues. V was cut by 3 bases and J by 4 bases, with 8 bases left in between. The CDR3 coding sequence is TGTGCCAGCTCACCTCCGGTTGCAGATACGCAGTATTTT. Translation: CASSPPVADTQYF.

The rearrangement links TRBV2 to TRBJ2-7; no reliable D call. Germline CDR1 SNHLY, CDR2 FYNNEI. This CDR3 comprises 11 residues. Between the trimmed V and J ends, which lost 6 bases and 2 bases, there was a span of 5 bases. CDR3: CASSATYEQYF. In nucleotides, the CDR3 is TGTGCCAGCAGCGCTACCTACGAGCAGTACTTC.

The J gene is TRBJ2-1, the V gene TRBV11-3; no reliable D call. The CDR3 is 16 residues long. Per germline, CDR1 SGHNT and CDR2 YENEEA. V lost 5 bases and J lost 0, with 14 bases in between. CDR3 residues: CASSRVTGNSYNEQFF. In DNA form, the CDR3 reads TGTGCCAGCAGCCGGGTCACCGGTAACTCCTACAATGAGCAGTTCTTC.

This chain uses TRBV5-1 with TRBJ1-1; TRBD1 matches 7 bases. CDR3 length: 14 residues. The V gene end was trimmed by 2 bases and the J gene end by 2 bases; junction bases not matched to a gene: 3. Germline values: CDR1 SGHRS, CDR2 YFSETQ. The CDR3: CASSFGQANTEAFF. The CDR3 coding sequence is TGCGCCAGCAGCTTTGGACAGGCTAACACTGAAGCTTTCTTT. Variable domain in full (rest from reference TRBV5-1 and TRBJ1-1): KAGVTQTPRYLIKTRGQQVTLSCSPISGHRSVSWYQQTPGQGLQFLFEYFSETQRNKGNFPGRFSGRQFSNSRSEMNVSTLELGDSALYLCASSFGQANTEAFFGQGTRLTVV.

The chain recombines TRBV2 with TRBJ1-5, with 9 bases identical to TRBD1. The V and J ends lost 6 bases and 5 bases, in that order; junction bases with no gene match: 5. The germline V gene has CDR1 SNHLY and CDR2 FYNNEI. The CDR3 contains 14 residues. CDR3 region: CASSATGGDQPQHF. The CDR3 DNA reads as TGTGCCAGCAGCGCGACAGGGGGTGATCAGCCCCAGCATTTT.

This clone appeared once. The V gene is TRBV2, the J gene TRBJ2-1, with D possibly TRBD2 on 5 matching bases. V lost 6 bases to trimming and J lost 8 bases, with 14 bases between them. CDR3 size: 13 residues. CDR1 and CDR2 from the germline V gene are SNHLY and FYNNEI. Here the CDR3 DNA reads TGTGCCAGCAGGGTCGGGATCCCGGATGAGCAGTTCTTC. Its translation is CASRVGIPDEQFF.

The J gene is TRBJ1-1, the V gene TRBV5-1; D unresolved. With 5 bases removed from V and 5 bases from J, the gap between germline ends came to 13 bases. Germline V lookup: CDR1 SGHRS, CDR2 YFSETQ. This CDR3 is built from 13 residues. The CDR3 spells CASSRSIRTEAFF. The CDR3 region has the DNA TGCGCCAGCAGTAGGTCGATTAGGACTGAAGCTTTCTTT.

The table lists this clone with a count of one. The rearrangement joins TRBV6-5 to TRBJ1-2; the D is unclear. CDR1 is MNHEY and CDR2 is SVGAGI in the germline V gene. CDR3 length: 11 amino acids. V lost 6 bases and J 4 bases, leaving 6 bases between the germline ends. CDR3 amino acids: CASRAFYGYTF. In DNA form, the CDR3 reads TGTGCCAGCAGGGCGTTCTATGGCTACACCTTC.

V gene TRBV13 combines with J gene TRBJ1-4; tentative D call: TRBD1 (5 bases). The germline V gene has CDR1 PRHDT and CDR2 FYEKMQ (reference sequence). The V gene lost 5 bases and the J gene lost 5 bases, with 15 bases spanning the gap. CDR3 length: 15 residues. The CDR3 DNA is TGTGCCAGCAGCACCCGGAACGGGGCGAATGAAAAACTGTTTTTT. Protein product: CASSTRNGANEKLFF.

This chain connects TRBV9 to TRBJ2-4; 8 positions match TRBD1. The CDR3 has 16 residues. V was pared by 2 bases and J by 6 bases, with 10 bases of the junction left unmatched. Germline CDR1 is SGDLS and CDR2 is YYNGEE. This CDR3 reads CASSVTSGGGINIQYF. The DNA of the CDR3 is TGTGCCAGCAGCGTCACCTCAGGGGGCGGGATAAACATTCAGTACTTC. Complete variable domain (other parts from reference TRBV9 and TRBJ2-4): DSGVTQTPKHLITATGQRVTLRCSPRSGDLSVYWYQQSLDQGLQFLIQYYNGEERAKGNILERFSAQQFPDLHSELNLSSLELGDSALYFCASSVTSGGGINIQYFGAGTRLSVL.

This clone was detected only once. The gene calls are TRBV5-1 and TRBJ2-1; 9 bases fit TRBD2. This CDR3 contains 15 residues. In germline, CDR1 is SGHRS, CDR2 YFSETQ. V trimming: 5 bases; J trimming: 6 bases; junction bases outside the gene matches: 9. The CDR3 region is CASSWSGGSGNEQFF. The CDR3 DNA reads TGCGCCAGCAGTTGGAGCGGGGGGTCGGGCAATGAGCAGTTCTTC.

This chain uses TRBV19 with TRBJ1-5, with D perhaps matching TRBD1 (6 bases). V shed 5 bases and J shed 6 bases, with 14 bases lying between them. Germline CDR1 reads LNHDA; CDR2 reads SQIVND (reference sequence). The CDR3 is 14 amino acids. The CDR3 DNA is TGTGCCAGTAGTTCATCAGGGGATACTCAGCCCCAGCATTTT. This sequence encodes CASSSSGDTQPQHF. The variable domain in full, completed from reference TRBV19 and TRBJ1-5, reads DGGITQSPKYLFRKEGQNVTLSCEQNLNHDAMYWYRQDPGQGLRLIYYSQIVNDFQKGDIAEGYSVSREKKESFPLTVTSAQKNPTAFYLCASSSSGDTQPQHFGDGTRLSIL.

The chain has TRBV23-1 and TRBJ2-1; maybe TRBD2 (6 bases). TRBV23-1 is an open reading frame, and its role is uncertain. This CDR3 is built from 19 residues. The ends were cut back, 4 bases at V and 2 bases at J, with 24 bases in the middle. CDR3 residues: CASSLGAIRSSVTYNEQFF. The DNA of the CDR3 is TGCGCCAGCAGTCTCGGGGCAATTCGGTCTAGCGTAACCTACAATGAGCAGTTCTTC.

This clone was picked up a small number of times. The J gene is TRBJ1-3, the V gene TRBV4-1, with a possible D match to TRBD1 (5 bases). The CDR3 has 17 amino acids. Germline-derived CDR1 and CDR2 are MGHRA and YSYEKL. V was clipped by 3 bases and J by 2 bases, with 17 bases between them. The CDR3, as DNA: TGCGCCAGCAGCCAGAATTTAGCTCTAGGGGCTGGAAACACCATATATTTT. Translation: CASSQNLALGAGNTIYF.

The V and J genes are TRBV19 and TRBJ2-2; 8 nucleotides agree with TRBD1. Germline loops: CDR1 LNHDA, CDR2 SQIVND (reference sequence). Trimming cost V 4 bases and J 6 bases; bases outside gene matches: 4. The CDR3 is made up of 14 amino acids. The CDR3 bases are TGTGCCAGTAGTAGTGGCAGGGGGCCCGGGGAGCTGTTTTTT. Protein: CASSSGRGPGELFF.